These T cell receptor beta chains were read from a single sample in a study of metastatic and nonmetastatic thyroid tumors. TCRdb recomputed clones from the PCR reads via MiXCR. The sample carries about 22,000 clones, 20% to 25% recorded once. Sequencing was performed on blood. The receptors stem from a male donor with papillary thyroid cancer or a benign thyroid nodule (not recorded which). Some clones in this sample may be carry-over from other donors' samples. Both conserved end residues are part of each CDR3. The D gene is left open where the match is weak. The listing skips clone size in some rows; elsewhere it reads once, few, many or a size class.

d_call: .; clone_size: .; j_call: TRBJ2-3; v_call: TRBV12-3/TRBV12-4; cdr3_nt: TGTGCCAGCAGTTATAGGGCAGGGTCCCGTTTACCGTATTTT; cdr3_aa: CASSYRAGSRLPYF
d_call: .; clone_size: once; j_call: TRBJ1-3; v_call: TRBV7-2; cdr3_nt: TGTGCCAGCAGCCTAGCGCCAGGGATGGCTGGAAACACCATATATTTT; cdr3_aa: CASSLAPGMAGNTIYF
d_call: .; clone_size: few; j_call: TRBJ1-4; v_call: TRBV20-1; cdr3_nt: TGCAGTGCTTCCCTAGCAGGGATCGATGAAAAACTGTTTTTT; cdr3_aa: CSASLAGIDEKLFF
d_call: .; clone_size: .; j_call: TRBJ1-1; v_call: TRBV5-1; cdr3_nt: TGCGCCAGCAGCTTGGAAGCCACCGGCAGGGCCACTGAAGCTTTCTTT; cdr3_aa: CASSLEATGRATEAFF
d_call: .; clone_size: many; j_call: TRBJ1-1; v_call: TRBV20-1; cdr3_nt: TGCAGTGCACGCTCGGGAGGGGGTGAAGCTTTCTTT; cdr3_aa: CSARSGGGEAFF
d_call: TRBD1; clone_size: .; j_call: TRBJ2-2; v_call: TRBV12-3/TRBV12-4; cdr3_nt: TGTGCCAGCAGTTTGTACCAGGGGGCCGGGGAGCTGTTTTTT; cdr3_aa: CASSLYQGAGELFF
d_call: TRBD2; clone_size: many; j_call: TRBJ2-4; v_call: TRBV29-1; cdr3_nt: TGCAGCGTTGAAACGCGGGAGTACATTCAGTACTTC; cdr3_aa: CSVETREYIQYF
d_call: TRBD1; clone_size: many; j_call: TRBJ1-5; v_call: TRBV7-8; cdr3_nt: TGTGCCAGCAGCTTGACAGGGGGTTTCAATCAGCCCCAGCATTTT; cdr3_aa: CASSLTGGFNQPQHF
d_call: .; clone_size: once; j_call: TRBJ2-1; v_call: TRBV5-6; cdr3_nt: TGTGCCAGCAGTCGGGGGCTAGGTGAGCAGTTCTTC; cdr3_aa: CASSRGLGEQFF
d_call: TRBD1; clone_size: few; j_call: TRBJ2-1; v_call: TRBV12-3/TRBV12-4; cdr3_nt: TGTGCCAGCAGTGATCCTGACAGGGGCTCCTACAATGAGCAGTTCTTC; cdr3_aa: CASSDPDRGSYNEQFF